The 22 T cell receptor beta chains reported below all come from one sample, sequenced in a study of T cell responses to AZD1222 COVID-19 vaccine. Only in-frame clones appear in the TCRdb table, and some are missing; sequencing was by immunoSEQ multiplex PCR. The sample includes 95,000 to 100,000 clones, more than 70% seen only once; the top ten take about 15%. The input for sequencing was peripheral blood, taken 28 days after the second AZD1222 dose. These receptors were taken from an adult who received the AZD1222 COVID-19 vaccine.

This chain connects TRBV11-2 to TRBJ2-1, with TRBD2 as a possible D gene (6 bases). Looked up from germline, CDR1 is SGHAT and CDR2 is FQNNGV. The CDR3 loop spans 15 amino acids. V was trimmed by 6 bases and J by 3 bases, leaving 15 bases between them. CDR3 sequence: CASREWGRNYNEQFF. The DNA for the CDR3 is TGTGCCAGCAGAGAATGGGGGAGGAACTACAATGAGCAGTTCTTC.

The V and J genes are TRBV7-8 and TRBJ2-1; no reliable D call. This CDR3 contains 17 residues. The germline CDR1 and CDR2 sequences are SGHVS and FQNEAQ. Trimming left V 1 base short and J 0 bases short, with 13 bases between. The CDR3 nucleotides are TGTGCCAGCAGCTTAGGGGGTCATTTGAGCTCCTACAATGAGCAGTTCTTC. This translates into CASSLGGHLSSYNEQFF.

The V call is TRBV19, the J call TRBJ1-2; 7 bases line up with TRBD1. From germline, CDR1 is LNHDA and CDR2 SQIVND (reference sequence). The CDR3 runs 15 residues. J lost 4 bases, V lost 4 bases, and 9 bases had no gene match. In DNA, the CDR3 is TGTGCCAGTAGTAGCAGCCGGGACAGCAGCTATGGCTACACCTTC. Translated, it gives CASSSSRDSSYGYTF.

This clone has just a few counts. This chain uses TRBV3-1 (or the pseudogene TRBV3-2) with TRBJ1-4, with D possibly matching TRBD1 (5 bases). Germline V gene data show CDR1 as LGHDT and CDR2 as YNNKEL (reference sequence). Trimming removed 5 bases at V and 6 bases at J, with 13 bases between. The length of the CDR3 is 14 residues. The CDR3 loop is CASSFRVDHEKLFF. The DNA for the CDR3 is TGTGCCAGCAGCTTCAGGGTTGATCATGAAAAACTGTTTTTT.

This clone was recorded a few times. The chain is built from TRBV27 and TRBJ1-6; D is ambiguous. The CDR3 consists of 15 residues. Between the trimmed V and J ends, which lost 1 base and 7 bases, there was a span of 11 bases. Germline values: CDR1 MNHEY, CDR2 SMNVEV (reference sequence). CDR3 sequence (DNA): TGTGCCAGCAGTTTATACGAACGGACCAATTCACCCCTCCACTTT. Translating gives CASSLYERTNSPLHF.

The chain is built from TRBV19 and TRBJ2-7; TRBD1 might be the D (6 bases). With 6 bases removed from V and 3 bases from J, the gap between germline ends came to 12 bases. Germline V gene data show CDR1 as LNHDA and CDR2 as SQIVND (reference sequence). This CDR3 has 13 amino acids. The CDR3 spells CASRPNRDYEQYF. CDR3 in DNA: TGTGCCAGTAGACCAAACAGGGACTACGAGCAGTACTTC.

The J gene is TRBJ2-5, the V gene TRBV9; D could derive from TRBD1 or TRBD2 (6 bases each). CDR3 length: 15 residues. Germline V gene data show CDR1 as SGDLS and CDR2 as YYNGEE. V dropped 6 bases and J dropped 4 bases, with 19 bases sitting between them. The CDR3 DNA reads as TGTGCCAGCAACAAAGGGGGGAATCATCGAGAGACCCAGTACTTC. Its translation: CASNKGGNHRETQYF. Full variable domain (remainder filled in from reference TRBV9 and TRBJ2-5): DSGVTQTPKHLITATGQRVTLRCSPRSGDLSVYWYQQSLDQGLQFLIQYYNGEERAKGNILERFSAQQFPDLHSELNLSSLELGDSALYFCASNKGGNHRETQYFGPGTRLLVL.

The chain joins TRBV5-1 to TRBJ2-3; D remains ambiguous. The germline V gene encodes CDR1 SGHRS and CDR2 YFSETQ. Trimming removed 0 bases from V and 3 bases from J, with 11 bases in between. The CDR3 has 15 residues. CDR3 DNA sequence: TGCGCCAGCAGCTTGGCCGTGGTTTCGACAGATACGCAGTATTTT. Translating it yields CASSLAVVSTDTQYF.

This clone was recorded only once. The chain joins TRBV27 to TRBJ2-7, with a possible D match to TRBD2 (6 bases). V gave up 4 bases and J gave up 1 base, with 17 bases separating them. This CDR3 has 16 amino acids. Germline assignment: CDR1 MNHEY and CDR2 SMNVEV (reference sequence). For the CDR3, the DNA is TGTGCCAGCAGTTCGGGGGTTCGGGGAAGGTCCTACGAGCAGTACTTC. Its protein is CASSSGVRGRSYEQYF.

The chain is built from TRBV10-2 and TRBJ1-5, with D uncertain. Germline V lookup: CDR1 WSHSY, CDR2 SAAADI. The CDR3 spans 12 residues. V was shortened by 6 bases and J by 5 bases, with 8 bases between the two germline ends. In DNA, the CDR3 is TGCGCCAGCAGAATAGCGGATCAGCCCCAGCATTTT. Protein product: CASRIADQPQHF.

This chain uses TRBV28 with TRBJ1-5; D perhaps matches TRBD1 (6 bases). Per germline, CDR1 MDHEN and CDR2 SYDVKM. This CDR3 contains 13 residues. Between the trimmed V and J ends, which lost 5 bases and 6 bases, there was a span of 11 bases. The DNA of the CDR3 is TGTGCCAGCAGTGGCACAGGGTTTCAGCCCCAGCATTTT. Protein product: CASSGTGFQPQHF.

This clone came up once. This sequence joins TRBV28 and TRBJ2-7; 8 bases align to TRBD2. The CDR3 contains 15 residues. The junction had 1 base not matched to a gene; V was cut back by 0 bases and J by 0 bases. Germline loops: CDR1 MDHEN, CDR2 SYDVKM. The CDR3 bases are TGTGCCAGCAGTTTATGGCGGGGGGCCTCCTACGAGCAGTACTTC. It translates to CASSLWRGASYEQYF. The complete variable domain, with remaining parts taken from reference TRBV28 and TRBJ2-7, reads DVKVTQSSRYLVKRTGEKVFLECVQDMDHENMFWYRQDPGLGLRLIYFSYDVKMKEKGDIPEGYSVSREKKERFSLILESASTNQTSMYLCASSLWRGASYEQYFGPGTRLTVT.

V and J are TRBV19 and TRBJ2-6; D remains unclear. The V end was cut by 3 bases, the J end by 4 bases, with 10 bases between. The CDR3 covers 15 residues. Germline values: CDR1 LNHDA, CDR2 SQIVND (reference sequence). The CDR3 region has the DNA TGTGCCAGTAGTATGGGCCATACCGGGGCCAACGTCCTGACTTTC. As protein: CASSMGHTGANVLTF. Looking up the rest from reference TRBV19 and TRBJ2-6 gives the full variable domain: DGGITQSPKYLFRKEGQNVTLSCEQNLNHDAMYWYRQDPGQGLRLIYYSQIVNDFQKGDIAEGYSVSREKKESFPLTVTSAQKNPTAFYLCASSMGHTGANVLTFGAGSRLTVL.

This rearrangement joins TRBV6-5 to TRBJ1-6; D might be TRBD1 (5 bases). Trimming took 0 bases from V and 8 from J, leaving 8 bases between them. Germline assignment: CDR1 MNHEY and CDR2 SVGAGI. The CDR3 consists of 14 residues. The CDR3 sequence is CASSYSGEDSPLHF. CDR3 DNA sequence: TGTGCCAGCAGTTACTCGGGGGAGGATTCACCCCTCCACTTT.

The chain combines TRBV10-3 with TRBJ1-2, with TRBD1 matching 8 bases. From germline, CDR1 is ENHRY and CDR2 SYGVKD. V trimming: 3 bases; J trimming: 3 bases; junction bases outside the gene matches: 6. CDR3 length equals 15 residues. Here the CDR3 DNA reads TGTGCCATCAGTGAACCCGGGACAGGAGACTATGGCTACACCTTC. This encodes CAISEPGTGDYGYTF.

The chain employs TRBV19 and TRBJ2-7; TRBD1 matches 10 bases. With V trimmed by 5 bases and J by 1 base, 8 bases remained unmatched. The germline V gene has CDR1 LNHDA and CDR2 SQIVND (reference sequence). There are 16 residues in the CDR3. CDR3 in amino acids: CASSDPWDRGSYEQYF. In DNA form, the CDR3 reads TGTGCCAGTAGTGACCCTTGGGACAGGGGTTCCTACGAGCAGTACTTC. The variable domain in full, with the rest retrieved from reference TRBV19 and TRBJ2-7, is DGGITQSPKYLFRKEGQNVTLSCEQNLNHDAMYWYRQDPGQGLRLIYYSQIVNDFQKGDIAEGYSVSREKKESFPLTVTSAQKNPTAFYLCASSDPWDRGSYEQYFGPGTRLTVT.

This clone was seen just once. The genes are TRBV11-3 and TRBJ1-4; no reliable D call. Trimming stripped 5 bases from V and 5 bases from J, with 3 bases between. This CDR3 has 11 amino acids. CDR1 SGHNT and CDR2 YENEEA come from the germline V gene. For the CDR3, the DNA is TGTGCCAGCAGCAAAAATGAAAAACTGTTTTTT. This sequence encodes CASSKNEKLFF.

This clone was recorded once. Other DNA sequences in the same sample also yield this CDR3. The chain links TRBV3-1 (or the pseudogene TRBV3-2) to TRBJ1-1; D remains unclear. This CDR3 region has 13 residues. Trimming took off 1 base at V and 3 bases at J, with 6 bases between the two ends. The germline V gene encodes CDR1 LGHDT and CDR2 YNNKEL (reference sequence). The CDR3 sequence: CASSQGTYTEAFF. CDR3 nucleotides: TGTGCCAGCAGCCAAGGGACTTACACTGAAGCTTTCTTT.

V usage is TRBV4-1 and J usage is TRBJ1-4; no clear D. Germline CDR1 is MGHRA and CDR2 is YSYEKL. The CDR3 is made up of 15 amino acids. V lost 5 bases and J 8 bases, leaving 18 bases between the germline ends. CDR3 coding DNA: TGCGCCAGCAGCAACTACGCCGGGAGCCAGGAAAAACTGTTTTTT. It encodes CASSNYAGSQEKLFF.

The V gene is TRBV11-2, the J gene TRBJ1-1, with a tentative D call TRBD1 (5 bases). This CDR3 comprises 14 residues. The ends were cut back, 1 base at V and 2 bases at J, with 8 bases in the middle. Germline V gene data show CDR1 as SGHAT and CDR2 as FQNNGV. The CDR3 protein is CASSLGRGNTEAFF. Written as DNA, the CDR3 is TGTGCCAGCAGCTTAGGTAGGGGAAACACTGAAGCTTTCTTT.

A word on this clone: The sample holds other DNA sequences that translate to the same CDR3. J is TRBJ1-2 and V is TRBV7-9; unclear D gene. This CDR3 has 13 amino acids. Trimming left V 3 bases short and J 2 bases short, with 7 bases between. Germline V gene sequence: CDR1 SEHNR, CDR2 FQNEAQ (reference sequence). The CDR3 loop is CASSFGQNYGYTF. The CDR3 region has the DNA TGTGCCAGCAGCTTTGGGCAGAACTATGGCTACACCTTC.

The chain employs TRBV5-1 and TRBJ2-2; 8 nucleotides match TRBD2. The J segment lost 6 bases and the V segment lost 4 bases, leaving 11 bases of the junction unmatched. The germline CDR1 and CDR2 sequences are SGHRS and YFSETQ. CDR3 length: 16 amino acids. CDR3 region: CASSSPGREAAGELFF. The CDR3, as DNA: TGCGCCAGCAGCAGCCCCGGGCGGGAGGCCGCCGGGGAGCTGTTTTTT.